This T cell receptor beta chain was recovered during a study of control samples from healthy donors and cancer patients. Measured with immunoSEQ multiplex PCR; TCRdb has only the in-frame clones, and not every one. The data show 120,000 to 150,000 clones, with approximately 86% seen just once and approximately 8.6% held by the top ten. V shed 4 bases and J 3 bases; nucleotides not matched to a gene: 8. Germline V gene sequence: CDR1 LGHDT, CDR2 YNNKEL (reference sequence). There are 16 residues in the CDR3. The clonotype was recovered from a woman under 40 in good health. Sequenced input: blood. The rearrangement links TRBV3-1 (or the pseudogene TRBV3-2) to TRBJ2-5; 10 nucleotides align to TRBD2. In nucleotides, the CDR3 is TGTGCCAGCAGCCGCGGGACTAGCGAGGATGAAGAGACCCAGTACTTC. It yields the protein CASSRGTSEDEETQYF.